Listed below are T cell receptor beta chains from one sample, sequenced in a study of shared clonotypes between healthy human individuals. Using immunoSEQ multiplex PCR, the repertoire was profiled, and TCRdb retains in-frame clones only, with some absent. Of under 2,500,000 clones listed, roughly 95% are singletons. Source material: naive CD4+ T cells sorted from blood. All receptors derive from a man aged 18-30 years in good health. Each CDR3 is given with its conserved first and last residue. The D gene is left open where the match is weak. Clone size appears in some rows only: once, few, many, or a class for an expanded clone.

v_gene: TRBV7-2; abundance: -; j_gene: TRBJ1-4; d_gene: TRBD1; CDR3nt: TGTGCCAGCAGCTTTACAGGGGGCTGGACTAATGAAAAACTGTTTTTT; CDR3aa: CASSFTGGWTNEKLFF
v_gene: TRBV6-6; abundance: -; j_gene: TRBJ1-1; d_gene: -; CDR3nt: TGTGCCAGCGTCTCGGAATCTTACACTGAAGCTTTCTTT; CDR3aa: CASVSESYTEAFF
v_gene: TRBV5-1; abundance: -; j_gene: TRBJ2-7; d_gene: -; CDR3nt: TGCGCCAGCAGGTCCGGGACGATATTCTTGGACTCCTACGAGCAGTACTTC; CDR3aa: CASRSGTIFLDSYEQYF
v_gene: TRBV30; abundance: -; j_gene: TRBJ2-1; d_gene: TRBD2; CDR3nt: TGTGCCTGGATTCGGGAGGGCCCCGCCTACAATGAGCAGTTCTTC; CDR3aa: CAWIREGPAYNEQFF
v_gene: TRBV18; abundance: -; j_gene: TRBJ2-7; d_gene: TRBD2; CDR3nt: TGTGCCAGCTCACCACCGAACGGGAGGGTCGCCTACGAGCAGTACTTC; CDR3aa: CASSPPNGRVAYEQYF
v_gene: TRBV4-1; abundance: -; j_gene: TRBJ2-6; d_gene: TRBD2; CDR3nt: TGCGCCAGCAGCCCCCTAGGGCTAGCGGGAGGGCCTGGGGCCAACGTCCTGACTTTC; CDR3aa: CASSPLGLAGGPGANVLTF
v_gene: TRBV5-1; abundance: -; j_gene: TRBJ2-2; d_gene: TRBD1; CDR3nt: TGCGCCAGCAGCTTGAGGGACAGCAACACCGGGGAGCTGTTTTTT; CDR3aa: CASSLRDSNTGELFF
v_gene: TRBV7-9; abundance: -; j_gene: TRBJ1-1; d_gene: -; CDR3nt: TGTGCCAGCAGAGCACAGGCGAACACTGAAGCTTTCTTT; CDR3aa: CASRAQANTEAFF
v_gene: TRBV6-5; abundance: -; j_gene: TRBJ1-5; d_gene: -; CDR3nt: TGTGCCAGCGCCCGGGGAGGTGGCAATCAGCCCCAGCATTTT; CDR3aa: CASARGGGNQPQHF
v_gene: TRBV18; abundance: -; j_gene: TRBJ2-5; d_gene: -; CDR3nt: TGTGCCAGCTCGACCACCACTGGGGAGACCCAGTACTTC; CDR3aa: CASSTTTGETQYF
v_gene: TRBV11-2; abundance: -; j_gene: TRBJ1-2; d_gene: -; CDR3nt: TGTGCCAGCAGCTTAGACGACAACCTGGGACATAACTATGGCTACACCTTC; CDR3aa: CASSLDDNLGHNYGYTF
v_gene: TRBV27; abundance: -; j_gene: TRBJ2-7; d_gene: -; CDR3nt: TGTGCCAGCAGTTTAGGTAATAGCGGAGGGGGCTACGAGCAGTACTTC; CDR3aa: CASSLGNSGGGYEQYF
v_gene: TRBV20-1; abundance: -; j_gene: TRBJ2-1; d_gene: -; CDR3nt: TGCAGTGCTCTAAGGGGTGAGCAGTTCTTC; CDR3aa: CSALRGEQFF
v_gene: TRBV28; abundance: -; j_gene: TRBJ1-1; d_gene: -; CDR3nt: TGTGCCAGCAGTTTAGCGGGGGGGTCCCAAGCTTTCTTT; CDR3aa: CASSLAGGSQAFF
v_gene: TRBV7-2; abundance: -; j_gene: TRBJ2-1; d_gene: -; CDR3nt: TGTGCCAGCAGCCATAGCCGGGCCTACAATGAGCAGTTCTTC; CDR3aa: CASSHSRAYNEQFF
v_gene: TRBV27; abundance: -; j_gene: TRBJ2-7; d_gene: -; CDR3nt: TGTGCCAGCACCTATTGGGGTCTGCGGGGCTTCGAGCAGTACTTC; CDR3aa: CASTYWGLRGFEQYF
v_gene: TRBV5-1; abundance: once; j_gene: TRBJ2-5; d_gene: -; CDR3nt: TGCGCCAGCAGCTTGGGGGCTAAGGATCAAGAGACCCAGTACTTC; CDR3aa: CASSLGAKDQETQYF
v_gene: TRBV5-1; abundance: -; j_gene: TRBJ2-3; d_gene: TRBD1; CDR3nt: TGCGCCAGCAGCTTAGAACAGGGGGCGAGAGATACGCAGTATTTT; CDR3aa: CASSLEQGARDTQYF
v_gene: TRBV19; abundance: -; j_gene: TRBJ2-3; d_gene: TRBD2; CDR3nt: TGTGCCAGTAGTCAGGGACTAGCGGACACAGATACGCAGTATTTT; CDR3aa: CASSQGLADTDTQYF
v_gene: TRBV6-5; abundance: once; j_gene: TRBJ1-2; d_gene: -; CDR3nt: TGTGCCAGCACCCACACCCCCCGGGATAACTATGGCTACACCTTC; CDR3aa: CASTHTPRDNYGYTF
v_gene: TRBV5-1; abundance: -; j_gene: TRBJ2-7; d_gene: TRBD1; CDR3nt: TGCGCCAGCAGCGCTTCAACCGGGACAGGGTACCACGAGCAGTACTTC; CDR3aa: CASSASTGTGYHEQYF
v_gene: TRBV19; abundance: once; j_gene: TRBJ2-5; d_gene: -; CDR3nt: TGTGCCAGTAGGCCAAAGCCTACGTCGGAGACCCAGTACTTC; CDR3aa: CASRPKPTSETQYF
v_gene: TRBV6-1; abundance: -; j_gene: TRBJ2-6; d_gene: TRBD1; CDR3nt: TGTGCCAGCAGTGACGACAGGGGGCTTGGGGCCAACGTCCTGACTTTC; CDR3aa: CASSDDRGLGANVLTF
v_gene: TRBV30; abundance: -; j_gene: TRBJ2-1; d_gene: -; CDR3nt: TGTGCCTGGAGCGACATCAATGAGCAGTTCTTC; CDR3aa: CAWSDINEQFF
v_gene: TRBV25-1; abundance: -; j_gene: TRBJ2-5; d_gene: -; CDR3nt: TGTGCCAGCAGTAGGGGAGGCCGAGAGACCCAGTACTTC; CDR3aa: CASSRGGRETQYF